Only a few counts were recorded for the clone carrying this T cell receptor beta chain. Its antigen is unknown. V dropped 6 bases and J dropped 1 base, with 7 bases sitting between them. Germline CDR1 SQVTM, CDR2 ANQGSEA. The CDR3 totals 12 residues. This specimen comes from a study of T-cell reconstitution after alpha-beta-depleted transplantation in children. Broader study findings: T cells produced anew were the main source of T-cell counts and diversity one year after transplant. The origin of alpha-beta T cells about two months after transplant was reportedly several hundred expanded graft clones.

Preparing the TCRbeta library involved the use of unique molecular identifiers. TCRdb processed the PCR reads anew with MiXCR; each CDR3 protein has one entry. The sample includes about 100,000 distinct CDR3 sequences, around 7.8% of them seen just once. Sequencing was performed on PBMCs, taken before TCRalphabeta/CD19-depleted stem cell transplant. The clonotype was recovered from a boy between 2 and 10 years old with acute lymphoblastic leukemia, due to receive a stem cell transplant. The chain joins TRBV29-1 to TRBJ1-5, with D tentatively TRBD1 (5 bases). In nucleotides, the CDR3 is TGCAGCGTCAGGGACAGCAATCAGCCCCAGCATTTT. Translation: CSVRDSNQPQHF.